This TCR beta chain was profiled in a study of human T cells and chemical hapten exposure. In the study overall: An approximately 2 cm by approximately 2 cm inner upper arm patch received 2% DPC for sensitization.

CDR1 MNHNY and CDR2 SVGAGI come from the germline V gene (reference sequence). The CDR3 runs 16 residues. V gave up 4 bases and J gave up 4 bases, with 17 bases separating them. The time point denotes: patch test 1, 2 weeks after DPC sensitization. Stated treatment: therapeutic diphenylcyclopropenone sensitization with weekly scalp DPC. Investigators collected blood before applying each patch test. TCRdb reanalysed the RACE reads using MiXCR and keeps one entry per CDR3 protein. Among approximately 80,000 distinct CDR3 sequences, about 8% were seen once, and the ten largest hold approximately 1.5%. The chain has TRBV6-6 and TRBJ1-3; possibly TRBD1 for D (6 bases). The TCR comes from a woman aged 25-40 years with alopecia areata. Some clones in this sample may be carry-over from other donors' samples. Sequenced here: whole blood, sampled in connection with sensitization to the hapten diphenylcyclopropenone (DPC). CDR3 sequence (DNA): TGTGCCAGCAGTTCCACGGGGGCCACCGGGGGAAACACCATATATTTT. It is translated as CASSSTGATGGNTIYF.